The sequence of this TCR beta chain was determined in a study of OX40 agonist ivuxolimab in advanced cancers. Study at large: In this trial design, patients received ivuxolimab intravenously at 0.01 to 10 mg/kg every 2 weeks. Prior anti-PD-1, anti-PD-L1 or anti-CTLA-4 therapy was allowed; about 39% had some. Three individuals attained partial responses, comprising one hepatocellular carcinoma case and two cutaneous melanoma cases. Findings and caveats of the study: Several nonresponders also turned out to have low normalized T-cell clonal expansion.

In regard to this clone: What it recognizes is unknown.

Germline V gene sequence: CDR1 ENHRY, CDR2 SYGVKD. The CDR3 sequence is 13 residues long. Trimming cost V 7 bases and J 3 bases; bases outside gene matches: 4. The assay was immunoSEQ multiplex PCR, and TCRdb's table has in-frame clones only and misses some. The sample shows under 95,000 clones, about 82% of them seen only once. The genes are TRBV10-3 and TRBJ2-5; 8 bases fit TRBD1. The TCR was taken from an adult with an advanced solid tumor such as melanoma, head and neck, liver or kidney cancer. Source: CD4+ or CD8+ T cells sorted from blood, taken in a trial of the OX40 agonist ivuxolimab. The DNA of the CDR3 is TGTGCCATCACCTCGGGACAGGAAGAGACCCAGTACTTC. Amino acids: CAITSGQEETQYF.